The entry below describes one TCR beta chain. The CDR3 has 18 residues. V gave up 1 base and J gave up 4 bases; unmatched junction bases: 12. Germline assignment: CDR1 SGHAT and CDR2 FQNNGV. The record originates from a study of blood T cell repertoires in COVID-19. At the level of the study: Samples representing acute and convalescent COVID-19 were sourced from the United States, Italy and Spain.

Sequenced by immunoSEQ multiplex PCR; TCRdb stores in-frame clones only, minus some. The table lists over 200,000 clones, more than 85% of them singletons, with over 0.75% in the top ten. The sequence came from a man in his 60s with COVID-19, enrolled during active disease. Input material: peripheral blood. The chain couples TRBV11-2 to TRBJ2-1; 8 positions match TRBD2. For the CDR3, the DNA is TGTGCCAGCAGCTTAGCCTCGGGTTTAGAGCGGGAGTACAATGAGCAGTTCTTC. This translates into CASSLASGLEREYNEQFF.